This section outlines one TCR beta chain sequence together with its context. Sequencing was performed with immunoSEQ multiplex PCR; in TCRdb, only in-frame clones are kept and a portion is missing. The sample holds fewer than 95,000 clones, 70% to 90% seen once. The data were taken from a study of OX40 agonist ivuxolimab in advanced cancers. Looked up from germline, CDR1 is MNHEY and CDR2 is SVGAGI. V gave up 6 bases and J gave up 2 bases, with 13 bases separating them. The CDR3 runs to 15 residues. The TCR comes from an adult with an advanced solid tumor such as melanoma, head and neck, liver or kidney cancer. Here the sequenced sample was CD4+ or CD8+ T cells sorted from blood, taken in a trial of the OX40 agonist ivuxolimab. The chain uses TRBV6-5 and TRBJ1-4; D unclear. The CDR3 DNA follows: TGTGCCAGCAGCTCTCGGGAAACGACTAATGAAAAACTGTTTTTT. Encoded protein: CASSSRETTNEKLFF.